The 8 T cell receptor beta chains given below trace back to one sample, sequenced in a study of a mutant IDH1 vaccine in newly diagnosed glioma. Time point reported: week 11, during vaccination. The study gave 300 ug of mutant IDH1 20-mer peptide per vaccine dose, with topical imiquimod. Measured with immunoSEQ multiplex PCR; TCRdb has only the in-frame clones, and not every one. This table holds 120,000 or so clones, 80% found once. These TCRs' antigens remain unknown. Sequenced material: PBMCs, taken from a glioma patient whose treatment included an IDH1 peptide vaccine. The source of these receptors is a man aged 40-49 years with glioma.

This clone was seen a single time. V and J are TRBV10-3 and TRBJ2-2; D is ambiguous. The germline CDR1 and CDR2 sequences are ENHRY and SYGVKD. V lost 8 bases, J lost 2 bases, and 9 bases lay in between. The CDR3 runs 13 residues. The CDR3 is CAIPSGNTGELFF. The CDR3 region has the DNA TGTGCCATCCCGAGTGGAAACACCGGGGAGCTGTTTTTT.

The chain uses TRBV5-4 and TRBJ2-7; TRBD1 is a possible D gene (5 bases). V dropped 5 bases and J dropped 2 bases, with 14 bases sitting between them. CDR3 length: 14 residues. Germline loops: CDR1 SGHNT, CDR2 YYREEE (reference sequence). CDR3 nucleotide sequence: TGTGCCAGCAGTTACAGGAGTTTTCCCTACGAGCAGTACTTC. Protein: CASSYRSFPYEQYF.

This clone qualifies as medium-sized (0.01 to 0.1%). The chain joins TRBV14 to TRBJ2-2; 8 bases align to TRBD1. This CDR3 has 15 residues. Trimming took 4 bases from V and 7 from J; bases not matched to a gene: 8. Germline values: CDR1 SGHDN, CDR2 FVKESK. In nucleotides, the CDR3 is TGTGCCAGCAGCCCAAGACCGACAGGGGTCGGGGAGCTGTTTTTT. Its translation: CASSPRPTGVGELFF.

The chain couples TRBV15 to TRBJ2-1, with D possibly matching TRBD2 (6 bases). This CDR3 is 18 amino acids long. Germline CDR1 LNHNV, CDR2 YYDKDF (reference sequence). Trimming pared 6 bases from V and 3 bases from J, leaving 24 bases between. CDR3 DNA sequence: TGTGCCACCAGTACCAAATCCGTAATAGCGGCTTACTACAATGAGCAGTTCTTC. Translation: CATSTKSVIAAYYNEQFF.

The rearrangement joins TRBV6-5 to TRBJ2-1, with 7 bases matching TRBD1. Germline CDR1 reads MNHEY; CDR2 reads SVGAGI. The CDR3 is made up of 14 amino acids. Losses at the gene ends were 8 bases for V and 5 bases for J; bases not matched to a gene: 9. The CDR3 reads CASQPPTGNNEQFF. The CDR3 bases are TGTGCCAGCCAACCCCCGACAGGGAACAATGAGCAGTTCTTC.

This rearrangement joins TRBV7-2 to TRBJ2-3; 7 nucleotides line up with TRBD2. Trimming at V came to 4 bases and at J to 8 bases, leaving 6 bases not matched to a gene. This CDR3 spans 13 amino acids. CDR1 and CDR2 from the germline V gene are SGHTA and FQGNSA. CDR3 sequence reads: CASSSAWGGTQYF. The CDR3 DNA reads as TGTGCCAGCAGCTCGGCTTGGGGGGGTACGCAGTATTTT.

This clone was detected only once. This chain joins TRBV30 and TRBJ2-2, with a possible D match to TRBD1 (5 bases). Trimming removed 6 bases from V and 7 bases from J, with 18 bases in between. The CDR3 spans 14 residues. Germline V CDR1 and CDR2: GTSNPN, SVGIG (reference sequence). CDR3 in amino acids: CACPRIGAVGELFF. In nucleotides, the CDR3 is TGTGCCTGCCCTAGGATAGGGGCGGTCGGGGAGCTGTTTTTT.

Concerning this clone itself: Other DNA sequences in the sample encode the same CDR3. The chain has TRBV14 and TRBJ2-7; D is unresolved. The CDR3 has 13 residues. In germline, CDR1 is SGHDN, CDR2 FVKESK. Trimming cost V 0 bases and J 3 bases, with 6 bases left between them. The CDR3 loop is CASSQDSVYEQYF. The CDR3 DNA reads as TGTGCCAGCAGCCAAGACAGTGTCTACGAGCAGTACTTC.